These 27 T cell receptor beta chains were all obtained from the same sample, sequenced in a study of CD8 T cells in Susac syndrome. With random hexamers, 0.5 to 1 ug RNA was reverse transcribed. MiXCR, run by TCRdb on the immunoSEQ multiplex PCR reads, gives a single entry per CDR3 protein. The sample carries under 350,000 distinct CDR3 sequences, about 91% recorded once. Sequenced sample: CD4+ T cells from PBMCs. The source of these receptors is a human donor with multiple sclerosis.

V usage is TRBV14 and J usage is TRBJ2-1; D is undetermined. V shed 1 base and J shed 8 bases, with 9 bases lying between them. This CDR3 contains 13 residues. From germline, CDR1 is SGHDN and CDR2 FVKESK. Here the CDR3 DNA reads TGTGCCAGCAGCCAAGTTTTGCGTCATGAGCAGTTCTTC. Amino acid sequence: CASSQVLRHEQFF.

This clonotype was detected only once. The gene calls are TRBV6-5 and TRBJ1-6; no clear D gene. The germline CDR1 and CDR2 sequences are MNHEY and SVGAGI. The CDR3 consists of 15 residues. Trimming took 0 bases from V and 7 from J, leaving 10 bases between them. Here the CDR3 DNA reads TGTGCCAGCAGTTACTCGAAGAGATTAAATTCACCCCTCCACTTT. Translation gives CASSYSKRLNSPLHF.

This chain joins TRBV10-3 and TRBJ2-1; 14 positions match TRBD2. CDR1 and CDR2 (germline): ENHRY, SYGVKD. With V trimmed by 4 bases and J by 3 bases, 2 bases remained unmatched. CDR3 size: 16 residues. The DNA of the CDR3 is TGTGCCATCAGTGGGACTAGCGGGAGGAGCTACAATGAGCAGTTCTTC. Amino acid sequence: CAISGTSGRSYNEQFF.

The rearrangement uses TRBV9 and TRBJ2-5; 7 nucleotides match TRBD2. Trimming cost V 4 bases and J 2 bases; bases outside gene matches: 5. CDR3 length equals 14 residues. Germline CDR1 is SGDLS and CDR2 is YYNGEE. In nucleotides, the CDR3 is TGTGCCAGCAGCCCCCCCGGGGGGCAAGAGACCCAGTACTTC. Amino acid sequence: CASSPPGGQETQYF. The full variable domain, its missing parts supplied by reference TRBV9 and TRBJ2-5, is DSGVTQTPKHLITATGQRVTLRCSPRSGDLSVYWYQQSLDQGLQFLIQYYNGEERAKGNILERFSAQQFPDLHSELNLSSLELGDSALYFCASSPPGGQETQYFGPGTRLLVL.

The chain has TRBV20-1 and TRBJ2-7; D might be TRBD2 (6 bases). Germline V lookup: CDR1 DFQATT, CDR2 SNEGSKA (reference sequence). The CDR3 is made up of 17 amino acids. V shed 1 base and J shed 3 bases, with 22 bases lying between them. CDR3 nucleotide sequence: TGCAGTGCTAGAGCCCTGGAAGGGGAGGCCTCGAACTACGAGCAGTACTTC. As protein: CSARALEGEASNYEQYF.

The chain has TRBV20-1 and TRBJ1-2; 8 positions match TRBD1. In germline, CDR1 is DFQATT, CDR2 SNEGSKA (reference sequence). The ends lost 3 bases at V and 0 bases at J; junction bases unmatched: 6. This CDR3 contains 15 residues. The chain's CDR3 is CSARRTGRPNYGYTF. The CDR3 DNA follows: TGCAGTGCTAGGCGGACAGGGCGTCCTAACTATGGCTACACCTTC.

The chain links TRBV7-2 to TRBJ2-3; unclear D gene. Germline-derived CDR1 and CDR2 are SGHTA and FQGNSA. Trimming removed 2 bases from V and 6 bases from J, with 9 bases in between. This CDR3 is 13 amino acids long. The chain's CDR3 is CASSLLNRDTQYF. The CDR3 DNA follows: TGTGCCAGCAGCTTACTCAATAGGGATACGCAGTATTTT.

The chain joins TRBV5-1 to TRBJ2-7; perhaps TRBD2 as D (5 bases). CDR1 and CDR2 (germline): SGHRS, YFSETQ. The ends were cut back, 0 bases at V and 4 bases at J, with 8 bases in the middle. The CDR3 is 13 residues long. CDR3 in amino acids: CASSLAPGYEQYF. The CDR3 nucleotides read TGCGCCAGCAGCTTGGCCCCGGGATACGAGCAGTACTTC.

The V and J genes are TRBV7-2 and TRBJ1-5; D remains ambiguous. V lost 0 bases to trimming and J lost 1 base, with 10 bases between them. Germline CDR1 is SGHTA and CDR2 is FQGNSA. The CDR3 sequence is 16 residues long. The CDR3 bases are TGTGCCAGCAGCTTAGCTCTCTTTAGGAGCAATCAGCCCCAGCATTTT. Amino acids: CASSLALFRSNQPQHF.

The sample holds one count of this clonotype. The chain recombines TRBV28 with TRBJ2-7; D ambiguous. Germline V gene sequence: CDR1 MDHEN, CDR2 SYDVKM. The CDR3 has 12 residues. With 7 bases removed from V and 3 bases from J, the gap between germline ends came to 10 bases. The CDR3 coding sequence is TGTGCCAGCATGGCCCCCCTCTACGAGCAGTACTTC. It codes for CASMAPLYEQYF.

The chain has TRBV5-1 and TRBJ2-1; D is possibly TRBD2 (5 bases). V shed 4 bases and J shed 4 bases, with 18 bases lying between them. Germline CDR1 and CDR2: SGHRS and YFSETQ. The CDR3 runs to 16 residues. The CDR3 spells CASSHGTLLEYNEQFF. DNA of the CDR3: TGCGCCAGCAGCCACGGCACCTTACTAGAGTACAATGAGCAGTTCTTC.

The chain joins TRBV30 to TRBJ2-1, with unresolved D. The germline gives CDR1 GTSNPN, CDR2 SVGIG (reference sequence). V lost 2 bases and J lost 4, with 3 bases in between. The CDR3 is made up of 11 amino acids. The DNA of the CDR3 is TGTGCCTGGAGTCCTTACAATGAGCAGTTCTTC. This gives the protein CAWSPYNEQFF.

V is TRBV18 and J is TRBJ2-7; TRBD2 agrees at 10 bases. This CDR3 is built from 19 residues. Per the germline V gene, CDR1 is KGHSH and CDR2 is LQKENI. The ends lost 0 bases at V and 3 bases at J; junction bases unmatched: 14. The CDR3 bases are TGTGCCAGCTCACCACCCCGCACTAGCGGGATCGGAATTAACTACGAGCAGTACTTC. Its protein product is CASSPPRTSGIGINYEQYF.

V gene TRBV9 combines with J gene TRBJ1-6, with D possibly TRBD1 on 5 matching bases. In germline, CDR1 is SGDLS, CDR2 YYNGEE. Trimming took off 0 bases at V and 7 bases at J, with 11 bases between the two ends. The CDR3 runs to 15 residues. The CDR3 protein is CASSVGSGRNSPLHF. Written as DNA, the CDR3 is TGTGCCAGCAGCGTAGGCTCAGGGAGGAATTCACCCCTCCACTTT.

This sequence joins TRBV20-1 and TRBJ2-7; D may match TRBD1 or TRBD2 (7 bases each). The CDR3 covers 12 residues. V was shortened by 5 bases and J by 4 bases, with 12 bases between the two germline ends. Germline V gives CDR1 DFQATT, CDR2 SNEGSKA (reference sequence). The CDR3 bases are TGCAGTGCTGGGGGGGGACAGTACGAGCAGTACTTC. Translating it yields CSAGGGQYEQYF.

The chain combines TRBV6-6 with TRBJ2-7, with TRBD1 matching 7 bases. CDR3 length equals 14 residues. The ends lost 8 bases at V and 0 bases at J; junction bases unmatched: 7. Germline assignment: CDR1 MNHNY and CDR2 SVGAGI (reference sequence). In nucleotides, the CDR3 is TGTGCCAGCCGCCCCGGGACAGACTCCTACGAGCAGTACTTC. This encodes CASRPGTDSYEQYF.

The V call is TRBV2, the J call TRBJ2-1, with TRBD2 matching over 9 bases. Germline-derived CDR1 and CDR2 are SNHLY and FYNNEI. The CDR3 totals 14 residues. V lost 5 bases to trimming and J lost 7 bases; unmatched junction nucleotides: 6. In nucleotides, the CDR3 is TGTGCCAGCAGTCCGGGACTAGCTATAAATGAGCAGTTCTTC. Encoded protein: CASSPGLAINEQFF.

This clonotype has just one count. V and J are TRBV20-1 and TRBJ2-4, with 7 bases lining up with TRBD2. J gave up 0 bases and V 1 base, and 9 bases lay outside the gene matches. Germline CDR1 DFQATT, CDR2 SNEGSKA (reference sequence). This CDR3 has 17 residues. The CDR3 DNA is TGCAGTGCTAGAGTAGGGTTAGGGAGGGGAGCCAAAAACATTCAGTACTTC. This sequence encodes CSARVGLGRGAKNIQYF.

This chain uses TRBV20-1 with TRBJ2-1; D is unclear. The length of the CDR3 is 11 residues. Trimming removed 2 bases at V and 9 bases at J, with 8 bases between. Germline V CDR1 and CDR2: DFQATT, SNEGSKA (reference sequence). In DNA form, the CDR3 reads TGCAGTGCTAGAAATCAAGGTGAGCAGTTCTTC. This sequence encodes CSARNQGEQFF.

The gene calls are TRBV15 and TRBJ2-4; weak D call: TRBD2 (6 bases). CDR1 and CDR2 from the germline V gene are LNHNV and YYDKDF (reference sequence). The V end lost 5 bases, the J end lost 2 bases, and 19 bases lay between the germline ends. CDR3 length: 17 amino acids. CDR3 in amino acids: CATSRGAQRGTKNIQYF. The CDR3 nucleotides are TGTGCCACCAGCCGCGGGGCCCAGCGTGGAACCAAAAACATTCAGTACTTC. The variable domain in full, with the rest retrieved from reference TRBV15 and TRBJ2-4, is DAMVIQNPRYQVTQFGKPVTLSCSQTLNHNVMYWYQQKSSQAPKLLFHYYDKDFNNEADTPDNFQSRRPNTSFCFLDIRSPGLGDTAMYLCATSRGAQRGTKNIQYFGAGTRLSVL.

This sequence joins TRBV4-1 and TRBJ2-1; 8 bases are shared with TRBD2. The V and J ends lost 0 bases and 2 bases, in that order; junction bases with no gene match: 6. The CDR3 covers 17 residues. Germline V CDR1 and CDR2: MGHRA, YSYEKL. CDR3 region: CASSQDGDGRAYNEQFF. CDR3 in DNA: TGCGCCAGCAGCCAAGATGGGGACGGGAGGGCCTACAATGAGCAGTTCTTC.

The chain has TRBV3-1 and TRBJ2-5; D gene unclear. The ends were cut back, 5 bases at V and 5 bases at J, with 24 bases in the middle. The germline CDR1 and CDR2 sequences are LGHDT and YNNKEL (reference sequence). The CDR3 is 17 residues long. Written as DNA, the CDR3 is TGTGCCAGCAGCGACGGCCTAACCCGGACCGGTTGGGAGACCCAGTACTTC. It translates to CASSDGLTRTGWETQYF.

The chain links TRBV11-2 to TRBJ2-7; 7 nucleotides line up with TRBD1. This CDR3 has 15 amino acids. Trimming at V came to 5 bases and at J to 6 bases, leaving 13 bases not matched to a gene. The V gene's germline CDR1 is SGHAT and CDR2 FQNNGV. The CDR3 sequence is CASSEVTGPGLEQYF. The CDR3 DNA reads TGTGCCAGCAGCGAGGTGACAGGGCCGGGCCTCGAGCAGTACTTC.

In DNA, the CDR3 is TGTGCCAGCACCGGACAGGGACGGCCTTTTTCACCCCTCCACTTT. Translating it yields CASTGQGRPFSPLHF. The genes are TRBV12-3 or TRBV12-4 and TRBJ1-6; 8 bases align to TRBD1. The V gene end was trimmed by 7 bases and the J gene end by 9 bases; junction bases not matched to a gene: 11. The CDR3 spans 15 residues.

The CDR3 protein is CASSPPGTGDGELFF. The CDR3 DNA is TGTGCCAGCAGTCCCCCCGGGACTGGGGACGGGGAGCTGTTTTTT. This chain connects TRBV6-5 to TRBJ2-2; maybe TRBD2 (6 bases). CDR1 is MNHEY, CDR2 SVGAGI, per germline. The length of the CDR3 is 15 residues. V shed 5 bases and J shed 7 bases, with 17 bases lying between them.

The chain links TRBV3-1 to TRBJ2-7, with a weak D call TRBD1 (6 bases). Per germline, CDR1 LGHDT and CDR2 YNNKEL (reference sequence). This CDR3 comprises 14 residues. V was clipped by 0 bases and J by 5 bases, with 11 bases between them. CDR3 coding DNA: TGTGCCAGCAGCCAAGACTGGACAGACCACGAGCAGTACTTC. It is translated as CASSQDWTDHEQYF.

V gene TRBV20-1 combines with J gene TRBJ2-5, with a possible D match to TRBD1 (6 bases). With 2 bases removed from V and 4 bases from J, the gap between germline ends came to 11 bases. Germline-derived CDR1 and CDR2 are DFQATT and SNEGSKA (reference sequence). The CDR3 runs to 13 residues. The CDR3, as DNA: TGCAGTGCTAGACAGGGGTCGGGAGAGACCCAGTACTTC. As protein: CSARQGSGETQYF.